The rows below give T cell receptor beta chains drawn from one sample of a study of blood T cell repertoires in COVID-19. Clones were read by immunoSEQ multiplex PCR, and TCRdb kept only the in-frame ones, dropping some. The sample contains some 260,000 clones, roughly 87% of which appear only once. Specimen: peripheral blood. The receptors stem from a human donor in a cohort sampled during active COVID-19. Each CDR3 is given with its conserved first and last residue. Fields, in order: D gene, CDR3 length, clone size, V gene, J gene, CDR3 DNA, CDR3 protein. The D gene is left open where the match is weak. Size values are once, few and many counts, or a class for expanded clones, and some rows have none.

D: TRBD1
length: 13
size: few
V: TRBV12-3/TRBV12-4
J: TRBJ1-1
DNA: TGTGCCAGCAGTTCCGGGACAGGCCCTGAAGCTTTCTTT
CDR3: CASSSGTGPEAFF

D: TRBD1
length: 15
size: .
V: TRBV15
J: TRBJ2-1
DNA: TGTGCCACCAGCAGAGGAGGACAGGGGGCTGGAGAGCAGTTCTTC
CDR3: CATSRGGQGAGEQFF

D: TRBD2
length: 17
size: .
V: TRBV9
J: TRBJ2-3
DNA: TGTGCCAGCAGCTTCTGTCGGGTTGGGACTAACACAGATACGCAGTATTTT
CDR3: CASSFCRVGTNTDTQYF

D: .
length: 15
size: .
V: TRBV9
J: TRBJ2-5
DNA: TGTGCCAGCAGCGTAGGAGAGAGTTTGCGCCAGACCCAGTACTTC
CDR3: CASSVGESLRQTQYF

D: .
length: 16
size: .
V: TRBV28
J: TRBJ2-2
DNA: TGTGCCAGCAGTTACCCTCACATGGACTACACCGGGGAGCTGTTTTTT
CDR3: CASSYPHMDYTGELFF

D: TRBD1
length: 17
size: .
V: TRBV27
J: TRBJ1-1
DNA: TGTGCCAGCAGTCCCACCGGGACAGGGGTGAGAGGAACTGAAGCTTTCTTT
CDR3: CASSPTGTGVRGTEAFF

D: TRBD2
length: 14
size: .
V: TRBV7-7
J: TRBJ2-1
DNA: TGTGCTAGCAGCTTGGAGTCAGCGGGGGCGGAGCAGTTCTTC
CDR3: CASSLESAGAEQFF

D: TRBD1
length: 15
size: few
V: TRBV7-2
J: TRBJ1-6
DNA: TGTGCCAGCAGTCAGAGACAGGGGTCAAATTCACCCCTCCACTTT
CDR3: CASSQRQGSNSPLHF

D: TRBD2
length: 15
size: .
V: TRBV30
J: TRBJ2-6
DNA: TGTGCCTGCATGGGGGGGAGCTCTGGGGCCAACGTCCTGACTTTC
CDR3: CACMGGSSGANVLTF

D: .
length: 17
size: .
V: TRBV11-3
J: TRBJ1-5
DNA: TGTGCCAGCAGCTTAGAAGTCCCAGGCGTAAGCAATCAGCCCCAGCATTTT
CDR3: CASSLEVPGVSNQPQHF

D: .
length: 14
size: .
V: TRBV27
J: TRBJ2-5
DNA: TGTGCCAGCAGTTTAGCACCCCGGGGAGAGACCCAGTACTTC
CDR3: CASSLAPRGETQYF

D: TRBD1
length: 14
size: .
V: TRBV5-4
J: TRBJ1-6
DNA: TGTGCCTCGTCAGTACAGGGGGCAGGTTCACCCCTCCACTTT
CDR3: CASSVQGAGSPLHF

D: TRBD1
length: 13
size: .
V: TRBV24-1
J: TRBJ1-2
DNA: TGTGCCACCGTAGACAGGGGGCGTTTTGGCTACACCTTC
CDR3: CATVDRGRFGYTF

D: TRBD2
length: 16
size: .
V: TRBV2
J: TRBJ2-1
DNA: TGTGCCAGCTTGGCGGGGGGGCCCCTGAGCTACAATGAGCAGTTCTTC
CDR3: CASLAGGPLSYNEQFF

D: .
length: 17
size: .
V: TRBV18
J: TRBJ2-3
DNA: TGTGCCAGCTCACCACCGTTACCGGGATTCTATACAGATACGCAGTATTTT
CDR3: CASSPPLPGFYTDTQYF

D: TRBD2
length: 15
size: .
V: TRBV30
J: TRBJ2-7
DNA: TGTGCCTGGAGTGTAGGGCTAGCGGGAGGGCGGGCCGTGAGATTC
CDR3: CAWSVGLAGGRAVRF

D: TRBD2
length: 19
size: .
V: TRBV24-1
J: TRBJ2-1
DNA: TGTGCCACCAGTGCGGGACTAGCGGGAGGGCCGCGGTTCTACAATGAGCAGTTCTTC
CDR3: CATSAGLAGGPRFYNEQFF

D: .
length: 13
size: .
V: TRBV3-1/TRBV3-2
J: TRBJ2-7
DNA: TGTGCCAGCAGCCGAGGGAGTTCCTACGAGCAGTACTTC
CDR3: CASSRGSSYEQYF

D: TRBD1
length: 14
size: .
V: TRBV6-5
J: TRBJ1-2
DNA: TGTGCCAGCGGATACAGGGGGCGGTTCCATGGCTACACCTTC
CDR3: CASGYRGRFHGYTF

D: TRBD2
length: 16
size: once
V: TRBV13
J: TRBJ2-7
DNA: TGTGCCAGCAGCTTACTAGCGGGGGGGTTCTCCTACGAGCAGTACTTC
CDR3: CASSLLAGGFSYEQYF

D: .
length: 11
size: .
V: TRBV20-1
J: TRBJ2-7
DNA: TGCAGTGCTCCGGACTTCGGCGAGCAGTACTTC
CDR3: CSAPDFGEQYF

D: TRBD1
length: 17
size: .
V: TRBV27
J: TRBJ1-3
DNA: TGTGCCAGCAGTTTCTGGGGACAGGGCATCTCTGGAAACACCATATATTTT
CDR3: CASSFWGQGISGNTIYF

D: .
length: 11
size: .
V: TRBV6-6
J: TRBJ2-7
DNA: TGTGCCAGCAGTGCTCCAGGGAAGCAGTACTTC
CDR3: CASSAPGKQYF

D: .
length: 15
size: .
V: TRBV28
J: TRBJ2-1
DNA: TGTGCCAGCAGTTTTCTGCGAGGGCGGAACAATGAGCAGTTCTTC
CDR3: CASSFLRGRNNEQFF

D: .
length: 13
size: .
V: TRBV6-5
J: TRBJ1-2
DNA: TGTGCCAGCCCAGGGTCCCCTAACTATGGCTACACCTTC
CDR3: CASPGSPNYGYTF

D: TRBD1
length: 12
size: .
V: TRBV30
J: TRBJ1-2
DNA: TGTGCCTGGAGCAGACAGGGATTTGGCTACACCTTC
CDR3: CAWSRQGFGYTF

D: TRBD2
length: 14
size: .
V: TRBV19
J: TRBJ2-4
DNA: TGTGCCAGTAGTAGGACTAGCGGGGTAAACATTCAGTACTTC
CDR3: CASSRTSGVNIQYF

D: TRBD1
length: 16
size: .
V: TRBV27
J: TRBJ2-5
DNA: TGTGCCAGCAGTTTATTCCCGACAGGGACACAAGAGACCCAGTACTTC
CDR3: CASSLFPTGTQETQYF

D: TRBD1
length: 13
size: .
V: TRBV2
J: TRBJ1-5
DNA: TGTGCCAGCAGTGGAGACAGGGACCAGCCCCAGCATTTT
CDR3: CASSGDRDQPQHF

D: .
length: 12
size: once
V: TRBV11-2
J: TRBJ1-2
DNA: TGTGCCAGCAGTTTGGAGGGCTATGGCTACACCTTC
CDR3: CASSLEGYGYTF

D: .
length: 15
size: few
V: TRBV5-1
J: TRBJ1-2
DNA: TGCGCCAGCAGCTTGTATGATCAGGGCTACTATGGCTACACCTTC
CDR3: CASSLYDQGYYGYTF

D: .
length: 15
size: .
V: TRBV2
J: TRBJ1-2
DNA: TGTGCCAGCACCCTAAGAGGAGCGGAGTCCTATGGCTACACCTTC
CDR3: CASTLRGAESYGYTF

D: TRBD1
length: 16
size: once
V: TRBV18
J: TRBJ2-7
DNA: TGTGCCAGCTCACCACTCTTTGCACAGGGGTCGTACGAGCAGTACTTC
CDR3: CASSPLFAQGSYEQYF

D: .
length: 16
size: .
V: TRBV19
J: TRBJ1-5
DNA: TGTGCCAGTAGTATACCCGGCGGGGAGAGCAATCAGCCCCAGCATTTT
CDR3: CASSIPGGESNQPQHF

D: .
length: 15
size: .
V: TRBV2
J: TRBJ1-5
DNA: TGTGCCAGCAGGGACAGAGCTTATAGCAATCAGCCCCAGCATTTT
CDR3: CASRDRAYSNQPQHF

D: .
length: 13
size: .
V: TRBV18
J: TRBJ1-2
DNA: TGTGCCAGCTCACCATCCACTGTCTATGGCTACACCTTC
CDR3: CASSPSTVYGYTF

D: .
length: 14
size: .
V: TRBV29-1
J: TRBJ2-2
DNA: TGCAGCGCCGCGGGGGCCTCGAACACCGGGGAGCTGTTTTTT
CDR3: CSAAGASNTGELFF

D: .
length: 12
size: once
V: TRBV6-6
J: TRBJ2-3
DNA: TGTGCCAGCACGGGAGACACAGATACGCAGTATTTT
CDR3: CASTGDTDTQYF

D: TRBD2
length: 16
size: .
V: TRBV5-4
J: TRBJ2-7
DNA: TGTGCCAGCAGTCCCGGACTAGCGGGAGGGCTGTACGAGCAGTACTTC
CDR3: CASSPGLAGGLYEQYF

D: TRBD2
length: 15
size: .
V: TRBV7-2
J: TRBJ2-7
DNA: TGTGCCAGCAGCTTAGAGGCTAGCGGGAGATTTGGGCAGTACTTC
CDR3: CASSLEASGRFGQYF

D: TRBD2
length: 16
size: .
V: TRBV11-2
J: TRBJ2-7
DNA: TGTGCCAGCAGCTTATTGCGGACTAGCAAGGTCTACGAGCAGTACTTC
CDR3: CASSLLRTSKVYEQYF

D: TRBD2
length: 16
size: .
V: TRBV7-8
J: TRBJ2-7
DNA: TGTGCCAGCAGCTTAGCGTTCGGGGGGGCCGATGTAGGGCAGTACTTC
CDR3: CASSLAFGGADVGQYF

D: TRBD1
length: 14
size: .
V: TRBV6-5
J: TRBJ1-2
DNA: TGTGCCAGCAGTTACTCGACAGGGGGCTATGGCTACACCTTC
CDR3: CASSYSTGGYGYTF

D: TRBD1
length: 15
size: .
V: TRBV6-5
J: TRBJ1-4
DNA: TGTGCCAGCGGAGAACAGGGGCGGACTAATGAAAAACTGTTTTTT
CDR3: CASGEQGRTNEKLFF

D: .
length: 15
size: .
V: TRBV10-3
J: TRBJ2-7
DNA: TGTGCCATCAGTGAGTCCGGGAGCGTGGCCTACGAGCAGTACTTC
CDR3: CAISESGSVAYEQYF

D: .
length: 13
size: .
V: TRBV19
J: TRBJ1-2
DNA: TGTGCCAGTAAGGACCGGGGGGAATATGGCTACACCTTC
CDR3: CASKDRGEYGYTF